These T cell receptor beta chains were read from a single sample in a study of cytomegalovirus exposure and HLA in healthy donors. Generated by immunoSEQ multiplex PCR, the TCRdb table keeps only in-frame clones and is missing some. The repertoire holds about 190,000 clones, with approximately 84% as singletons. Sequenced: PBMCs. The receptor set was obtained from a boy younger than 18 in good health and CMV-seronegative. The CDR3 runs from the conserved cysteine through the conserved F or W. Each record gives: clone size, V gene, J gene, D gene, CDR3 DNA, CDR3 protein. A D gene is named only where the DNA matches it firmly. Size is omitted from some rows. Given values are once, few, many or a class for expanded clones.

>NA|TRBV7-2|TRBJ1-2|NA
TGTGCCAGCAGCTTAGGTCTGGGGGCCTATGGCTACACCTTC
CASSLGLGAYGYTF
>NA|TRBV7-2|TRBJ2-1|NA
TGTGCCAGCAGCTTAGTTCGGAATGAGCAGTTCTTC
CASSLVRNEQFF
>NA|TRBV27|TRBJ2-1|TRBD1
TGTGCCAGCAGTTCCCCTGGGACAGGTGTCAATGAGCAGTTCTTC
CASSSPGTGVNEQFF
>NA|TRBV10-1|TRBJ2-7|NA
TGCGCCAGCGGAGGGTCCGGTAACGAGCAGTACTTC
CASGGSGNEQYF
>NA|TRBV7-6|TRBJ2-3|NA
TGTGCCAGCAGCTCAGAAGATACGCAGTATTTT
CASSSEDTQYF
>NA|TRBV27|TRBJ2-3|TRBD1
TGTGCCAGCAGTCCTGACAGGGGATTCACAGATACGCAGTATTTT
CASSPDRGFTDTQYF
>NA|TRBV5-1|TRBJ2-3|NA
TGCGCCAGCAGCTTGGGCGGGGCAGATACGCAGTATTTT
CASSLGGADTQYF
>NA|TRBV7-3|TRBJ1-6|TRBD1
TGTGCCAGCAGCTTACAGGGGGCTAATTCACCCCTCCACTTT
CASSLQGANSPLHF
>NA|TRBV9|TRBJ2-3|NA
TGTGCCAGCAGCCTGAGGACATCGAGCACAGATACGCAGTATTTT
CASSLRTSSTDTQYF
>NA|TRBV21-1|TRBJ2-7|NA
TGTGCCAGCAGGGAAAGGGGACAGGGCGCCTACGAGCAGTACTTC
CASRERGQGAYEQYF
>NA|TRBV6-6|TRBJ2-3|NA
TGTGCCAGCAGTTACCGGACTACATTCACAGATACGCAGTATTTT
CASSYRTTFTDTQYF
>few|TRBV5-1|TRBJ1-2|NA
TGCGCCAGCTTAGGGGCGGGAACCTACACCTTC
CASLGAGTYTF
>NA|TRBV6-5|TRBJ1-1|TRBD1
TGTGCCAGCAGTTACTCGTGGACAGGGAACACTGAAGCTTTCTTT
CASSYSWTGNTEAFF
>NA|TRBV7-2|TRBJ2-7|TRBD1
TGTGCCAGCAGCTTATATGCCGACAGGGTCCGCGAGCAGTACTTC
CASSLYADRVREQYF
>once|TRBV7-2|TRBJ1-3|NA
TGTGCCAGCAGCTCCCTCTCTGGAAACACCATATATTTT
CASSSLSGNTIYF
>NA|TRBV14|TRBJ2-7|TRBD2
TGTGCCAGCAGCACTGGAAGCGGGAGACACTACGAGCAGTACTTC
CASSTGSGRHYEQYF
>once|TRBV7-8|TRBJ2-3|TRBD1
TGTGCCAGCAGCACCAGGGACAGCGCAGATACGCAGTATTTT
CASSTRDSADTQYF
>few|TRBV6-1|TRBJ1-2|TRBD1
TGTGCCAGCAGCCTGGGACAGGGTTTAAGTGGCTACACCTTC
CASSLGQGLSGYTF
>NA|TRBV27|TRBJ2-2|NA
TGTGCCAGCAGTTCCACAACCGGGGAGCTGTTTTTT
CASSSTTGELFF
>NA|TRBV9|TRBJ2-3|TRBD2
TGTGCCAGCAGCGTTCGGGCGGGAGCCCCTTATACGCAGTATTTT
CASSVRAGAPYTQYF
>NA|TRBV25-1|TRBJ2-1|TRBD2
TGTGCCAGCAGTGGCTATGGGACTAGCGGGAGGGCCTACAATGAGCAGTTCTTC
CASSGYGTSGRAYNEQFF
>NA|TRBV5-1|TRBJ2-7|NA
TGCGCCAGCAGCGCAGGGGGGCACTACGAGCAGTACTTC
CASSAGGHYEQYF
>NA|TRBV9|TRBJ2-1|TRBD2
TGTGCCAGCAGCCCTACAGCGGGAGTCTACAATGAGCAGTTCTTC
CASSPTAGVYNEQFF
>NA|TRBV30|TRBJ2-7|TRBD1
TGTGCCTGGAAGGCGACAGGGAACTACGAGCAGTACTTC
CAWKATGNYEQYF
>medium-sized|TRBV30|TRBJ1-5|NA
TGTGCCTGTTCCGATCAGGGACTGAGTCAGCCCCAGCATTTT
CACSDQGLSQPQHF
>NA|TRBV6-5|TRBJ1-1|NA
TGTGCCAGCAGTTACGAGTGGGGCGCCCTAGCTTTCTTT
CASSYEWGALAFF
>NA|TRBV13|TRBJ1-4|NA
TGTGCCAGCAGCTCCTCGGGCCCACAGGGAATCCGGAATGAAAAACTGTTTTTT
CASSSSGPQGIRNEKLFF
>NA|TRBV9|TRBJ2-7|TRBD1
TGTGCCAGCAGCGTTGGGAGGGACAGGGACTACGAGCAGTACTTC
CASSVGRDRDYEQYF
>NA|TRBV7-9|TRBJ2-3|NA
TGTGCCAGCAGCCTTACCGGGAGAGCAGATACGCAGTATTTT
CASSLTGRADTQYF
>NA|TRBV27|TRBJ2-1|TRBD2
TGTGCCAGCGTTCGAGGGGCGGGAGTATCCTACAATGAGCAGTTCTTC
CASVRGAGVSYNEQFF
>once|TRBV7-9|TRBJ1-5|NA
TGTGCCAGCAGCTTAGGAGAGCGCCGGGGTGGGGATCAGCCCCAGCATTTT
CASSLGERRGGDQPQHF
>NA|TRBV29-1|TRBJ2-7|TRBD2
TGCAGCGTTGCGGGCGGGAGGGCCGACGAGCAGTACTTC
CSVAGGRADEQYF
>NA|TRBV9|TRBJ2-3|NA
TGTGCCAGCAGCGTAGGAGGGCAAGGTACGCAGTATTTT
CASSVGGQGTQYF
>NA|TRBV5-4|TRBJ1-1|TRBD1
TGTGCCAGCAGCACAGGGGGTGGGGATGGTACTGAAGCTTTCTTT
CASSTGGGDGTEAFF
>NA|TRBV27|TRBJ1-6|NA
TGTGCCAGCAGTCCAGTAGGGGAATATTATAATTCACCCCTCCACTTT
CASSPVGEYYNSPLHF
>NA|TRBV10-1|TRBJ2-7|NA
TGCGCCAGCAGTAGTAGCGCCGTCTACGAGCAGTACTTC
CASSSSAVYEQYF
>once|TRBV7-8|TRBJ2-3|NA
TGTGCCAGCAGCTCACTAGACGCGATTTCAGATACGCAGTATTTT
CASSSLDAISDTQYF
>NA|TRBV29-1|TRBJ1-2|NA
TGCAGCGTTGGCAGGGTTGGCTATGGCTACACCTTC
CSVGRVGYGYTF
>NA|TRBV2|TRBJ2-7|TRBD2
TGTGCCAGCAGCGGACTAGCGGGGTACGAGCAGTACTTC
CASSGLAGYEQYF
>NA|TRBV28|TRBJ1-5|NA
TGTGCCAGCAGTTGGGAGGGGGGTCAGCCCCAGCATTTT
CASSWEGGQPQHF
>few|TRBV28|TRBJ2-7|NA
TGTGCCAGCCGACGGACAGACTTTTTCTCCTACGAGCAGTACTTC
CASRRTDFFSYEQYF
>NA|TRBV30|TRBJ2-5|TRBD2
TGTGCCTGGAGTTGGGGGGGAAGGTCACAGACCCAGTACTTC
CAWSWGGRSQTQYF
>NA|TRBV5-1|TRBJ1-2|TRBD1
TGCGCCAGCAGCCCCGGGACAGGGCCCTATGGCTACACCTTC
CASSPGTGPYGYTF
>NA|TRBV7-8|TRBJ2-1|TRBD2
TGTGCCAGCAGCTCTCCCTTAGCGGGGACCTACAATGAGCAGTTCTTC
CASSSPLAGTYNEQFF
>NA|TRBV19|TRBJ2-1|NA
TGTGCCAGTAGTCGAGGCGGATACAATGAGCAGTTCTTC
CASSRGGYNEQFF
>NA|TRBV5-4|TRBJ2-5|TRBD1
TGTGCCAGCACCAAGGGACAGAAAGAGACCCAGTACTTC
CASTKGQKETQYF
>once|TRBV6-5|TRBJ2-7|TRBD1
TGTGCCAGCAGTTATGAACCAGGGGGCGAGCAGTACTTC
CASSYEPGGEQYF
>NA|TRBV29-1|TRBJ2-6|NA
TGCAGCGTTGGAGGGGGGGGGAGTGGGGCCAACGTCCTGACTTTC
CSVGGGGSGANVLTF
>NA|TRBV11-3|TRBJ2-1|NA
TGTGCCAGCAGCAAACAGGGTAGCTACAATGAGCAGTTCTTC
CASSKQGSYNEQFF
>NA|TRBV9|TRBJ1-2|NA
TGTGCCAGCAGCGGGGGAACAGGGTTTGCTACCAACTATGGCTACACCTTC
CASSGGTGFATNYGYTF
>NA|TRBV7-9|TRBJ1-1|TRBD1
TGTTCCAGCAGCTTAGTGGGACAGGGGATTAACACTGAAGCTTTCTTT
CSSSLVGQGINTEAFF